The subject of this entry is one TCR beta chain. Expressed TCRB transcripts were sequenced, since all the RNA that had been isolated was reverse transcribed. TCRdb keeps only in-frame clones here, not all; method: immunoSEQ multiplex PCR. The data hold 900,000 or so clones, with roughly 16% observed a single time. The data were obtained in a study of beta chain features in type 1 diabetes. The CDR3 totals 16 residues. V shed 6 bases, J shed 11 bases, and the junction held 20 bases outside the gene matches. Germline CDR1 WSHSY, CDR2 SAAADI. The material sequenced was naive CD4+ T cells from blood. The chain joins TRBV10-2 to TRBJ2-5; 8 bases line up with TRBD1. The clonotype was recovered from a woman in her late teens or twenties in good health. The CDR3 bases are TGCGCCAGCAGCTCAAGCGAAGCAGGGGGCAAAGGAGAGCAGTACTTC. Protein: CASSSSEAGGKGEQYF.